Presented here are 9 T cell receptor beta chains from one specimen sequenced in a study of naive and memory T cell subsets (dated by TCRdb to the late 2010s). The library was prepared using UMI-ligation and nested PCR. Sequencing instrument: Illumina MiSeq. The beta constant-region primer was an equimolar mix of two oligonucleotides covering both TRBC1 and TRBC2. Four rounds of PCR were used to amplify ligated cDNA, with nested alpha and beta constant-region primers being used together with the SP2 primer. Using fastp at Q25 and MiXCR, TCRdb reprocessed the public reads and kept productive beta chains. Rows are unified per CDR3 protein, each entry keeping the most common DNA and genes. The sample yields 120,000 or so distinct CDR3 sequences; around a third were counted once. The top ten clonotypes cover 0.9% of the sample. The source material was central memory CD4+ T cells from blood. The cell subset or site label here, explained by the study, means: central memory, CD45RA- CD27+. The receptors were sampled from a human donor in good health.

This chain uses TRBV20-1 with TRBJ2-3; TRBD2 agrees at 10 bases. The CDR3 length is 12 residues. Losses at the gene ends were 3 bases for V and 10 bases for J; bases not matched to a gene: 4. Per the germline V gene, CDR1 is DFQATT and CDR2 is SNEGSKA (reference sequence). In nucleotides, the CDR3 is TGCAGTGCTAGGTCGACTAGCGGGCCGCAGTATTTT. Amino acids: CSARSTSGPQYF.

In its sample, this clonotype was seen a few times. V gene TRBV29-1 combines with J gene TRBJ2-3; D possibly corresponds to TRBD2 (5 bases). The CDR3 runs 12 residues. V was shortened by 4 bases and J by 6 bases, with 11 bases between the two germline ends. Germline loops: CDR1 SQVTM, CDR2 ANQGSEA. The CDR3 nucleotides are TGCAGCGTTGGAGGGAGCTGGGATACGCAGTATTTT. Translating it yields CSVGGSWDTQYF.

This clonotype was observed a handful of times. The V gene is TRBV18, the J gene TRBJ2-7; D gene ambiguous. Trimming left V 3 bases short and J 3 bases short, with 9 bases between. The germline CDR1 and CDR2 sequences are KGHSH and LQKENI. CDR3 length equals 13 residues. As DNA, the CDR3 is TGTGCCAGCTCACCTCCGGGCGTCTACGAGCAGTACTTC. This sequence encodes CASSPPGVYEQYF. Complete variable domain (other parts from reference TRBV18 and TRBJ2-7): NAGVMQNPRHLVRRRGQEARLRCSPMKGHSHVYWYRQLPEEGLKFMVYLQKENIIDESGMPKERFSAEFPKEGPSILRIQQVVRGDSAAYFCASSPPGVYEQYFGPGTRLTVT.

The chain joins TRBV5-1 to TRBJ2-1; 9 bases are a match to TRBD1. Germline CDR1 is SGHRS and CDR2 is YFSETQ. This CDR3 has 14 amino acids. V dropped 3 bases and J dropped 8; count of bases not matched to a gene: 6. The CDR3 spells CASSYGTGRDEQFF. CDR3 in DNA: TGCGCCAGCAGCTATGGGACAGGGAGAGATGAGCAGTTCTTC. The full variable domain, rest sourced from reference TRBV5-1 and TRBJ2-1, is KAGVTQTPRYLIKTRGQQVTLSCSPISGHRSVSWYQQTPGQGLQFLFEYFSETQRNKGNFPGRFSGRQFSNSRSEMNVSTLELGDSALYLCASSYGTGRDEQFFGPGTRLTVL.

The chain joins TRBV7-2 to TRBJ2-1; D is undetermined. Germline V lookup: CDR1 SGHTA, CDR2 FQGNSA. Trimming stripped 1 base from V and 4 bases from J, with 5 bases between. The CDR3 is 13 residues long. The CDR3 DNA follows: TGTGCCAGCAGCTTAGTCATGTACAATGAGCAGTTCTTC. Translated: CASSLVMYNEQFF.

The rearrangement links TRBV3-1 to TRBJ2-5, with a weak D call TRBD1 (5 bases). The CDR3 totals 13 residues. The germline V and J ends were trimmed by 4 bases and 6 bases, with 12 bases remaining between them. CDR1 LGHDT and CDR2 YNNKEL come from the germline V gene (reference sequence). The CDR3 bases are TGTGCCAGCAGCCCTACAGGCGGTCAGACCCAGTACTTC. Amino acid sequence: CASSPTGGQTQYF.

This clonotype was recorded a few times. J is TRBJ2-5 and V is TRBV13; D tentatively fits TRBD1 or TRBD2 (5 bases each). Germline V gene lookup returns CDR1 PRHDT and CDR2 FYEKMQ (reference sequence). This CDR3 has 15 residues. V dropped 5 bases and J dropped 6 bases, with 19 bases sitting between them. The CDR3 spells CASSTRDGRLKTQYF. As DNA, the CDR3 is TGTGCCAGCAGCACCCGGGACGGGCGTTTGAAGACCCAGTACTTC.

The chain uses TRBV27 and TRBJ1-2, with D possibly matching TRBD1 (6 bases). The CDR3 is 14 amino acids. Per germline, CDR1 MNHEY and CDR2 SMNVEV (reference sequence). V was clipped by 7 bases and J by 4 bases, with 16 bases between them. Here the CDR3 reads CASTQGGGGYGYTF. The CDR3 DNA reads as TGTGCCAGCACACAGGGTGGAGGAGGCTATGGCTACACCTTC.

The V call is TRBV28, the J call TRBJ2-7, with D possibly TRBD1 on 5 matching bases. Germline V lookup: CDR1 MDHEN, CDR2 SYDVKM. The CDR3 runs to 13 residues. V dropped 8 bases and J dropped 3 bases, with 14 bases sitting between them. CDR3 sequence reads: CASQDTFLYEQYF. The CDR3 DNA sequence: TGTGCCAGCCAGGACACCTTCCTCTACGAGCAGTACTTC.